These 21 T cell receptor beta chains were sequenced from one sample in a study of T cell changes during pregnancy in multiple sclerosis. Clones were sequenced by immunoSEQ multiplex PCR, and TCRdb holds only the in-frame ones, with some missing. Here the sample spans around 30,000 clones, roughly 87% being singletons. The sample was CD8+ T cells from peripheral blood mononuclear cells, taken in the first trimester of pregnancy. The receptors come from a female donor with multiple sclerosis, enrolled in a pregnancy study.

This clone came up once. V and J are TRBV30 and TRBJ1-4; possible D gene TRBD1, 5 bases. The CDR3 spans 13 residues. The germline V gene encodes CDR1 GTSNPN and CDR2 SVGIG (reference sequence). V lost 7 bases, J lost 2 bases, and 11 bases lay in between. CDR3 loop: CALTDGTNEKLFF. The DNA for the CDR3 is TGTGCCTTGACAGATGGGACTAATGAAAAACTGTTTTTT. Filled out from reference TRBV30 and TRBJ1-4, the complete variable domain reads SQTIHQWPATLVQPVGSPLSLECTVEGTSNPNLYWYRQAAGRGLQLLFYSVGIGQISSEVPQNLSASRPQDRQFILSSKKLLLSDSGFYLCALTDGTNEKLFFGSGTQLSVL.

For the CDR3, the DNA is TGTGCCAGCAGTCCTACGGGTTCTGAGCAGTTCTTC. It is translated as CASSPTGSEQFF. J is TRBJ2-1 and V is TRBV5-6; no reliable D call. This CDR3 spans 12 amino acids. The germline V gene has CDR1 SGHDT and CDR2 YYEEEE. Deletions cut 5 bases from V and 9 bases from J, with 12 bases between.

The gene calls are TRBV28 and TRBJ2-1; maybe TRBD2 (7 bases). Germline V gene sequence: CDR1 MDHEN, CDR2 SYDVKM. Trimming removed 6 bases from V and 1 base from J, with 19 bases in between. The CDR3 is 17 residues long. The CDR3 nucleotides read TGTGCCAGCAGAAATGTGGGAGGGGGGGTGTCCTACAATGAGCAGTTCTTC. It specifies CASRNVGGGVSYNEQFF.

The chain recombines TRBV5-4 with TRBJ2-5, with D hard to call. Trimming shortened V by 0 bases and J by 2 bases, and 5 bases separated the two germline ends. The CDR3 is 13 residues long. Germline CDR1 and CDR2: SGHNT and YYREEE (reference sequence). CDR3 bases: TGTGCCAGCAGCTTGGCAGTTCAAGAGACCCAGTACTTC. The encoded protein is CASSLAVQETQYF.

This clone has only one observation. The chain carries TRBV6-1 and TRBJ2-5; possible D gene TRBD2, 6 bases. Germline V gene sequence: CDR1 MNHNS, CDR2 SASEGT. The ends were cut back, 0 bases at V and 1 base at J, with 6 bases in the middle. The CDR3 sequence is 14 residues long. The CDR3 nucleotides read TGTGCCAGCAGTGAAGCCGGGGGCCAAGAGACCCAGTACTTC. Its protein is CASSEAGGQETQYF.

The gene calls are TRBV20-1 and TRBJ1-2; D is ambiguous. The germline CDR1 and CDR2 sequences are DFQATT and SNEGSKA (reference sequence). Trimming pared 5 bases from V and 8 bases from J, leaving 9 bases between. The CDR3 length is 10 residues. The CDR3 DNA follows: TGCAGTGCTGAGGAGAGCGGCTACACCTTC. Amino acid sequence: CSAEESGYTF.

This chain uses TRBV19 with TRBJ2-1; TRBD2 matches 16 bases. From germline, CDR1 is LNHDA and CDR2 SQIVND (reference sequence). Losses at the gene ends were 4 bases for V and 4 bases for J; bases not matched to a gene: 7. The CDR3 spans 18 residues. CDR3 in amino acids: CASSTGTSGGAEYNEQFF. Written as DNA, the CDR3 is TGTGCCAGTAGTACCGGGACTAGCGGGGGGGCTGAGTACAATGAGCAGTTCTTC.

The chain has TRBV7-9 and TRBJ1-1; 11 bases are a match to TRBD1. Germline V gene sequence: CDR1 SEHNR, CDR2 FQNEAQ (reference sequence). The CDR3 covers 17 residues. V shed 5 bases, J shed 0 bases, and the junction held 8 bases outside the gene matches. This chain's CDR3 is CASSRGQGDLLNTEAFF. The CDR3 DNA reads TGTGCCAGCAGCCGGGGACAGGGGGACCTTCTGAACACTGAAGCTTTCTTT.

This chain joins TRBV6-1 and TRBJ1-2, with D possibly matching TRBD1 (5 bases). The CDR3 totals 13 residues. Germline V CDR1 and CDR2: MNHNS, SASEGT. The germline V and J ends were trimmed by 4 bases and 6 bases, with 12 bases remaining between them. CDR3 coding DNA: TGTGCCAGCAGTGGGGCCAGGGTTGATGGCTACACCTTC. It is translated as CASSGARVDGYTF.

The V gene is TRBV7-8, the J gene TRBJ2-1; 11 positions match TRBD2. V lost 2 bases and J lost 6; bases outside the gene matches: 3. The CDR3 consists of 15 residues. CDR1 and CDR2 (germline): SGHVS, FQNEAQ. CDR3 residues: CASSLKTSGTNEQFF. The CDR3 bases are TGTGCCAGCAGCTTAAAGACTAGCGGGACCAATGAGCAGTTCTTC. Based on the CDR3 plus reference TRBV7-8 and TRBJ2-1, the full variable domain is GAGVSQSPRYKVAKRGQDVALRCDPISGHVSLFWYQQALGQGPEFLTYFQNEAQLDKSGLPSDRFFAERPEGSVSTLKIQRTQQEDSAVYLCASSLKTSGTNEQFFGPGTRLTVL.

This clone was found once. The chain combines TRBV30 with TRBJ2-1; 12 nucleotides align to TRBD2. This CDR3 has 15 residues. Per germline, CDR1 GTSNPN and CDR2 SVGIG (reference sequence). Trimming removed 2 bases from V and 6 bases from J; junction bases left unmatched: 5. CDR3 nucleotide sequence: TGTGCCTGGAGTCCCCTAGCGGGGGGGGTCAATGAGCAGTTCTTC. Translating it yields CAWSPLAGGVNEQFF.

The chain combines TRBV4-3 with TRBJ2-3; TRBD2 matches at 9 bases. With V trimmed by 0 bases and J by 1 base, 8 bases remained unmatched. The CDR3 sequence is 18 residues long. Germline CDR1 and CDR2: LGHNA and YSLEER. The CDR3 nucleotides are TGCGCCAGCAGCCAAGATAGAGGTAGCGGGGGAGGCACAGATACGCAGTATTTT. This translates into CASSQDRGSGGGTDTQYF.

The chain is built from TRBV6-5 and TRBJ2-3, with 11 nucleotides matching TRBD1. After removal of 5 bases from V and 3 bases from J, the junction contained 4 bases not matched to a gene. From germline, CDR1 is MNHEY and CDR2 SVGAGI. The CDR3 is 15 residues long. CDR3 DNA: TGTGCCAGCAGTAAACGGGACAGGGGGACAGATACGCAGTATTTT. This codes for CASSKRDRGTDTQYF.

J is TRBJ1-1 and V is TRBV13; D is unclear. Germline loops: CDR1 PRHDT, CDR2 FYEKMQ (reference sequence). This CDR3 contains 12 residues. The V end was cut by 0 bases, the J end by 8 bases, with 7 bases between. The CDR3 spells CASSLGLFEAFF. CDR3 in DNA: TGTGCCAGCAGCTTAGGACTGTTCGAAGCTTTCTTT.

The rearrangement links TRBV5-1 to TRBJ2-1, with D possibly TRBD2 on 5 matching bases. Trimming cost V 4 bases and J 9 bases, with 14 bases left between them. Germline V gene data show CDR1 as SGHRS and CDR2 as YFSETQ. The CDR3 loop spans 13 amino acids. CDR3 coding DNA: TGCGCCAGCAGCACAGACCGACTATTTGAGCAGTTCTTC. Its protein product is CASSTDRLFEQFF.

The chain uses TRBV28 and TRBJ2-5; 12 bases map to TRBD2. V dropped 5 bases and J dropped 1; count of bases not matched to a gene: 5. Germline CDR1 is MDHEN and CDR2 is SYDVKM. This CDR3 has 16 amino acids. The CDR3 sequence: CASSAASGRAQETQYF. The CDR3, as DNA: TGTGCCAGCAGTGCAGCTAGCGGGAGGGCCCAAGAGACCCAGTACTTC.

This chain links TRBV4-1 with TRBJ1-6, with D unresolved. This CDR3 is 14 amino acids long. V lost 8 bases and J 7 bases, leaving 15 bases between the germline ends. CDR1 and CDR2 (germline): MGHRA, YSYEKL. Written as DNA, the CDR3 is TGCGCCAGCCGATACGGACGGGAAAATTCACCCCTCCACTTT. Protein: CASRYGRENSPLHF.

The chain carries TRBV11-1 and TRBJ2-3; TRBD2 aligns across 9 bases. Germline V gene lookup returns CDR1 SGHAT and CDR2 FQDESV (reference sequence). Germline trimming cut 5 bases from V and 2 bases from J; bases unmatched to any gene: 5. This CDR3 is 15 amino acids long. CDR3 bases: TGTGCCAGCAGCCGGACTAGCGCGAACACAGATACGCAGTATTTT. It yields the protein CASSRTSANTDTQYF.

The rearrangement uses TRBV11-2 and TRBJ1-6; TRBD1 matches 8 bases. Germline V gives CDR1 SGHAT, CDR2 FQNNGV. The V and J ends lost 2 bases and 6 bases, in that order; junction bases with no gene match: 9. This CDR3 is 17 amino acids long. In nucleotides, the CDR3 is TGTGCCAGCAGCTTAATCCCCCCAGGGGGCATTAATTCACCCCTCCACTTT. It codes for CASSLIPPGGINSPLHF.

The chain recombines TRBV19 with TRBJ2-1; 8 bases are shared with TRBD2. The germline V gene encodes CDR1 LNHDA and CDR2 SQIVND (reference sequence). The V gene end was trimmed by 7 bases and the J gene end by 5 bases; junction bases not matched to a gene: 1. This CDR3 region has 12 residues. The CDR3 region has the DNA TGTGCCAGTACGGGAGGGGACAATGAGCAGTTCTTC. Residues: CASTGGDNEQFF. The variable domain in full, with the rest retrieved from reference TRBV19 and TRBJ2-1, is DGGITQSPKYLFRKEGQNVTLSCEQNLNHDAMYWYRQDPGQGLRLIYYSQIVNDFQKGDIAEGYSVSREKKESFPLTVTSAQKNPTAFYLCASTGGDNEQFFGPGTRLTVL.

The J gene is TRBJ1-3, the V gene TRBV4-3; D ambiguous. Trimming stripped 0 bases from V and 6 bases from J, with 9 bases between. Germline V lookup: CDR1 LGHNA, CDR2 YSLEER. CDR3 length: 14 residues. The CDR3, as DNA: TGCGCCAGCAGCCAAGACGGAGGGTTAAACACCATATATTTT. Amino acid sequence: CASSQDGGLNTIYF.